This TCR beta chain comes out of a study of T cell responses to AZD1222 COVID-19 vaccine. In the study overall: Both about-4-week and about-12-week second-dose recipients were combined.

TCRdb keeps only in-frame clones here, not all; method: immunoSEQ multiplex PCR. This table holds 120,000 or so clones, roughly nine tenths found once. This clone was counted a single time. The antigen is unknown. V was clipped by 1 base and J by 5 bases, with 14 bases between them. The CDR3 consists of 15 residues. Germline-derived CDR1 and CDR2 are SEHNR and FQNEAQ (reference sequence). Study-wide results and limits: Samples come after the peak T cell response, not at day 14. White British people made up most donors, females outnumbered males, and clonal diversity was possibly underestimated. Across spike, vaccine-associated CD4 TCRs were found, dominant at 160-218 and 743-854.

Here the sequenced sample was peripheral blood, taken on day 0 of AZD1222 vaccination. The gene calls are TRBV7-9 and TRBJ1-2; D perhaps matches TRBD1 (5 bases). This TCR came from an adult in good health. The CDR3 DNA is TGTGCCAGCAGCTTAGATTCAGGGAGATTATATGGCTACACCTTC. Amino acid sequence: CASSLDSGRLYGYTF.